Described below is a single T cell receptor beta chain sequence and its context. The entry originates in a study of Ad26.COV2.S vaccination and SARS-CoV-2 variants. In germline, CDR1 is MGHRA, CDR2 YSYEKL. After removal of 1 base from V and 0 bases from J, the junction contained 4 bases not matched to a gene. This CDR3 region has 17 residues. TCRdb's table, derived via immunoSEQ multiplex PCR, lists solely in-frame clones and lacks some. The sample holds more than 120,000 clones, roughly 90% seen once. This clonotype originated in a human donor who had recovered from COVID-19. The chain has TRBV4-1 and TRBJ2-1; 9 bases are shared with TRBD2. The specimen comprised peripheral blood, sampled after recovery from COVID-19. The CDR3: CASSQASSGASYNEQFF. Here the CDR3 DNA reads TGCGCCAGCAGCCAAGCCTCTAGCGGGGCCTCCTACAATGAGCAGTTCTTC.